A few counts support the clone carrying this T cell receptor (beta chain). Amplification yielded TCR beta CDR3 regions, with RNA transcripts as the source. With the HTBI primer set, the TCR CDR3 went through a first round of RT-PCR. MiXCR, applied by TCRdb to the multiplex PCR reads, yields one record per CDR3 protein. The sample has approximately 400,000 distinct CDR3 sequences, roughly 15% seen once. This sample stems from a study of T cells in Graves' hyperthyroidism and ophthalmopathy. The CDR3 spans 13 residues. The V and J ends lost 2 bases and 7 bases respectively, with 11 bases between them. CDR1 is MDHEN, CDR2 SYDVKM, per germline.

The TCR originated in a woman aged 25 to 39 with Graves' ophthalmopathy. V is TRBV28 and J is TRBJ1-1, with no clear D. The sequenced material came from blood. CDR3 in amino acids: CASSLQDLYEAFF. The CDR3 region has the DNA TGTGCCAGCAGTTTACAGGACCTATATGAAGCTTTCTTT.